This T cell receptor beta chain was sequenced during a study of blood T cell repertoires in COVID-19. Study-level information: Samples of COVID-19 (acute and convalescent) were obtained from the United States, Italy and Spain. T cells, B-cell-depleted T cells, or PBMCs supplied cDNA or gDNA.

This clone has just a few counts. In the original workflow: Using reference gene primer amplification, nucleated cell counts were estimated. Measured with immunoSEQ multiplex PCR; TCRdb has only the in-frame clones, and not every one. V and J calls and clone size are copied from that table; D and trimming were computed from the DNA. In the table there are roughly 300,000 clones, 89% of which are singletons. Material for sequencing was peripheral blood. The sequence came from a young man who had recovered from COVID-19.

As DNA, the CDR3 is TGTGCCAGCAGTGCTAGCCAGGGGCACTCTGGGGCCAACGTCCTGACTTTC. Residues: CASSASQGHSGANVLTF. The chain carries TRBV6-1 and TRBJ2-6, with D possibly being TRBD1 (6 bases). Germline CDR1 reads MNHNS; CDR2 reads SASEGT. V was clipped by 4 bases and J by 0 bases, with 13 bases between them. This CDR3 is built from 17 residues.